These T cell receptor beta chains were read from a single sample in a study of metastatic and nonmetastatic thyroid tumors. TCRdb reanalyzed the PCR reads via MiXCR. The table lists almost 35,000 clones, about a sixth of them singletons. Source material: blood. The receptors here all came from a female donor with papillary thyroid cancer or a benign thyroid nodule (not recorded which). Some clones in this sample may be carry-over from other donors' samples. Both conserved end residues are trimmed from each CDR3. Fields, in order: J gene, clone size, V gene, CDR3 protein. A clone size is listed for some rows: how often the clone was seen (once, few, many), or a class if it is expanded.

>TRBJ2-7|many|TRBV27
ASSLRARQGRGEQY
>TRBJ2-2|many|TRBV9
ASSVGGGANTGELF
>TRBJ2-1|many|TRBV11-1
ASSLGTSGSRYDEQF
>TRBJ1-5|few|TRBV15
ATRRGPGQGARQPQH
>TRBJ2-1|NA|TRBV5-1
ASSNSGLPSYNEQF
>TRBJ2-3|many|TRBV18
ASSSSSGYTDTQY
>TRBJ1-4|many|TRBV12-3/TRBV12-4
ASSPGGINEKLF
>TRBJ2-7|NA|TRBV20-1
SAMSSGVDYYEQY
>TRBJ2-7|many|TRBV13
ASSLRIAGTYEQY
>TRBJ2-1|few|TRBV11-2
ASGLGLDRVVDEQF
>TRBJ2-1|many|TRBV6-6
ASSYQAYGEQF
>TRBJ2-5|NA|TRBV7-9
ASRGLAVLQETQY
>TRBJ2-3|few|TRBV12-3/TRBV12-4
ASKRRTGATDTQY
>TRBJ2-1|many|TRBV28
ASSPRPLGDEQF
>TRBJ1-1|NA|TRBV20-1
SALRQGKNTEAF
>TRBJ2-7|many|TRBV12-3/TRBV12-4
ASRGKVDGRHYEQY